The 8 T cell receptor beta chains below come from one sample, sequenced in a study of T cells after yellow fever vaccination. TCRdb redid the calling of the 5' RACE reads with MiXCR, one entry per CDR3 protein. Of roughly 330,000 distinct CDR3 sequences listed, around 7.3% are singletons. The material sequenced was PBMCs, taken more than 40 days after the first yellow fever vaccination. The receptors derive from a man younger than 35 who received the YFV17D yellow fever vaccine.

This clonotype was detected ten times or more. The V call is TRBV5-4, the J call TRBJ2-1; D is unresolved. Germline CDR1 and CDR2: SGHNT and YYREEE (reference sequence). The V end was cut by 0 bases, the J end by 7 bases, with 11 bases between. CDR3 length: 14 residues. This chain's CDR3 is CASSLEGLSNEQFF. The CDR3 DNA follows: TGTGCCAGCAGCTTGGAAGGGTTGAGTAATGAGCAGTTCTTC.

CDR3: CASSPTGRQPQHF. CDR3 in DNA: TGTGCCAGCAGCCCGACAGGGAGACAGCCCCAGCATTTT. The chain carries TRBV6-6 and TRBJ1-5, with 7 bases fitting TRBD1. The germline gives CDR1 MNHNY, CDR2 SVGAGI (reference sequence). The CDR3 length is 13 residues. The ends lost 6 bases at V and 7 bases at J; junction bases unmatched: 6.

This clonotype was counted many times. As DNA, the CDR3 is TGTGCCAGCAGCTTCCGAGGGGCGAAGAACACTGAAGCTTTCTTT. It specifies CASSFRGAKNTEAFF. This chain uses TRBV5-6 with TRBJ1-1; D is possibly TRBD1 (5 bases). V lost 2 bases, J lost 1 base, and 12 bases lay in between. Germline V CDR1 and CDR2: SGHDT, YYEEEE. This CDR3 region has 15 residues. Supplemented by reference TRBV5-6 and TRBJ1-1, the full variable domain reads DAGVTQSPTHLIKTRGQQVTLRCSPKSGHDTVSWYQQALGQGPQFIFQYYEEEERQRGNFPDRFSGHQFPNYSSELNVNALLLGDSALYLCASSFRGAKNTEAFFGQGTRLTVV.

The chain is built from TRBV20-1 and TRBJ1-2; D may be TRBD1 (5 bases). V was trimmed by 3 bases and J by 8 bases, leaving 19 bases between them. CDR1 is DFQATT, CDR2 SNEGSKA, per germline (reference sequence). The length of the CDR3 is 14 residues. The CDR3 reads CSARWYGGEWGYTF. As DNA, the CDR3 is TGCAGTGCTAGGTGGTACGGGGGAGAGTGGGGCTACACCTTC.

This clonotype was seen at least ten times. The CDR3 reads CASSLSGGPSGQPQHF. CDR3 bases: TGTGCCAGCAGCCTTTCGGGGGGACCTTCGGGGCAGCCCCAGCATTTT. The chain uses TRBV3-1 and TRBJ1-5, with D perhaps TRBD1 (5 bases). V lost 4 bases to trimming and J lost 7 bases, with 20 bases between them. The CDR3 length is 16 residues. The germline V gene encodes CDR1 LGHDT and CDR2 YNNKEL (reference sequence).

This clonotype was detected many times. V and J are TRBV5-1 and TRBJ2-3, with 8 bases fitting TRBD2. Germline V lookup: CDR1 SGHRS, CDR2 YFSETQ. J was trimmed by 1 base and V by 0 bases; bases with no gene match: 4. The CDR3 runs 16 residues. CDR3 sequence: CASSLEVSGGTDTQYF. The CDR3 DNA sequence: TGCGCCAGCAGCTTGGAGGTTAGCGGGGGCACAGATACGCAGTATTTT.

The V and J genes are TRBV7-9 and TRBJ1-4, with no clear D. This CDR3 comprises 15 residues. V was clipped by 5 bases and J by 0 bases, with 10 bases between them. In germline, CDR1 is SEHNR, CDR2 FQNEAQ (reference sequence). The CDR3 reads CASSRRLATNEKLFF. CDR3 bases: TGTGCCAGCAGCCGACGCCTAGCAACTAATGAAAAACTGTTTTTT.

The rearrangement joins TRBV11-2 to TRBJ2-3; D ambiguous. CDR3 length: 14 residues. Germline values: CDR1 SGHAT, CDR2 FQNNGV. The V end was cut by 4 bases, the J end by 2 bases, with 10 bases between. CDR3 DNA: TGTGCCAGCAGCTACGACGGATACACAGATACGCAGTATTTT. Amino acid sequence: CASSYDGYTDTQYF.